This record concerns one T cell receptor (beta chain) sequence. Its target is unknown. This sample is part of a study of regulatory T cells in long-lasting Graves disease. Study-wide context: For under 3 months, newly diagnosed Graves' patients had been taking antithyroid drugs.

Indicated time point: newly diagnosed GD, antithyroid drugs for less than 3 months. RNA from PBMCs was the source of the TCR library. In building TCR beta libraries, iRepertoire HTBI primers were used together with Arm-PCR of CDR3 regions. TCRdb passed the multiplex PCR reads through MiXCR, listing each CDR3 protein once. The table lists hundreds of thousands of distinct CDR3 sequences, 15% to 20% of them singletons. Findings and limits, study-wide: Among samples with persistent disease, TRBV28, TRBJ1-2 and TRBJ2-5 were favored. Few sampled subjects may have lowered accuracy.

The length of the CDR3 is 15 residues. The germline CDR1 and CDR2 sequences are SGDLS and YYNGEE. The V end lost 3 bases, the J end lost 0 bases, and 12 bases lay between the germline ends. This sample also belongs to another study, concerning T cells in Graves' hyperthyroidism and ophthalmopathy.

The input for sequencing was peripheral blood mononuclear cells (PBMCs), taken at new diagnosis, from a patient treated with antithyroid drugs. The TCR comes from a woman aged 30 to 39 with Graves disease. V gene TRBV9 combines with J gene TRBJ1-2; D is undetermined. In DNA form, the CDR3 reads TGTGCCAGCAGCGATCCCAGGCTCTCTAACTATGGCTACACCTTC. Amino acid sequence: CASSDPRLSNYGYTF.